What follows are 21 T cell receptor beta chains derived from one specimen sequenced in a study of PD-1 blockade in classical Hodgkin lymphoma. Method: immunoSEQ multiplex PCR; TCRdb's copy keeps in-frame clones and lacks some. Of about 97,000 clones in the sample, approximately 83% were seen once. The patients all showed relapse after autologous stem cell transplantation, while their brentuximab vedotin exposure varied. This sample comprised peripheral blood mononuclear cells (PBMCs), obtained at baseline. The receptor source for this set is a human donor with classical Hodgkin lymphoma.

This clone was detected only once. The chain joins TRBV19 to TRBJ1-4; D may be TRBD1 (5 bases). Trimming removed 6 bases at V and 3 bases at J, with 17 bases between. Germline CDR1 LNHDA, CDR2 SQIVND (reference sequence). The CDR3 is 16 residues long. In nucleotides, the CDR3 is TGTGCCAGTAGCCCGGGTCGGAAGGGACCTAATGAAAAACTGTTTTTT. This gives the protein CASSPGRKGPNEKLFF.

This clone was recorded only once. The genes are TRBV9 and TRBJ2-3; 13 bases line up with TRBD2. Germline lookup yields CDR1 SGDLS and CDR2 YYNGEE. Unmatched junction bases numbered 8, after V lost 4 bases and J lost 6 bases. The CDR3 sequence is 16 residues long. As DNA, the CDR3 is TGTGCCAGCAGCCTCCAGACTAGCGGGAGGTCCGATACGCAGTATTTT. Translation: CASSLQTSGRSDTQYF.

The V and J genes are TRBV13 and TRBJ2-1, with 9 nucleotides matching TRBD2. V lost 4 bases to trimming and J lost 3 bases; unmatched junction nucleotides: 13. The germline CDR1 and CDR2 sequences are PRHDT and FYEKMQ (reference sequence). There are 18 residues in the CDR3. The CDR3 DNA follows: TGTGCCAGCAGCTCGTCCGCCCCCCTAGCGGGAAGCTACAATGAGCAGTTCTTC. Its protein is CASSSSAPLAGSYNEQFF.

This clone appeared a few times. The chain uses TRBV19 and TRBJ2-1, with D possibly being TRBD2 (5 bases). Germline V gives CDR1 LNHDA, CDR2 SQIVND (reference sequence). CDR3 size: 13 residues. CDR3 in amino acids: CAVAERAYNEQFF. The CDR3 DNA is TGTGCTGTTGCGGAGAGGGCCTACAATGAGCAGTTCTTC.

The CDR3 DNA reads as TGCAGCGGAGGGCAATTAGCGGGAGTCGGGAGTGAGCAGTTCTTC. Its protein product is CSGGQLAGVGSEQFF. This rearrangement joins TRBV29-1 to TRBJ2-1; the match to TRBD2 covers 9 bases. Germline V lookup: CDR1 SQVTM, CDR2 ANQGSEA. The V and J ends lost 7 bases and 9 bases, in that order; junction bases with no gene match: 16. The CDR3 is 15 amino acids.

A single count supports this clone. V gene TRBV6-1 combines with J gene TRBJ2-3; D unclear. The CDR3 is made up of 16 amino acids. Germline CDR1 reads MNHNS; CDR2 reads SASEGT. V lost 1 base and J lost 4, with 15 bases in between. The CDR3 loop is CASSEVTLAPADTQYF. The CDR3, as DNA: TGTGCCAGCAGTGAAGTTACCCTGGCGCCTGCAGATACGCAGTATTTT.

The gene calls are TRBV19 and TRBJ1-4; the D is unclear. Germline CDR1 is LNHDA and CDR2 is SQIVND (reference sequence). V lost 7 bases and J lost 3, with 12 bases in between. The CDR3 has 14 residues. CDR3 residues: CASTQMGSNEKLFF. CDR3 DNA sequence: TGTGCCAGTACCCAAATGGGGTCTAATGAAAAACTGTTTTTT.

The rearrangement uses TRBV5-1 and TRBJ2-3, with a weak D call TRBD1 (5 bases). The length of the CDR3 is 13 residues. The V gene's germline CDR1 is SGHRS and CDR2 YFSETQ. Trimming cost V 5 bases and J 4 bases, with 11 bases left between them. The CDR3 DNA sequence: TGCGCCAGCAGACAGGAGCAGGCAGATACGCAGTATTTT. Its protein product is CASRQEQADTQYF.

This chain joins TRBV10-2 and TRBJ1-2; 7 nucleotides line up with TRBD1. Germline V gives CDR1 WSHSY, CDR2 SAAADI. Unmatched junction bases numbered 15, after V lost 5 bases and J lost 6 bases. The CDR3 spans 16 residues. Written as DNA, the CDR3 is TGCGCCAGCAGTTTTAACCCCGGGACAGCTTTAAATGGCTACACCTTC. This translates into CASSFNPGTALNGYTF.

The chain carries TRBV11-2 and TRBJ2-7; D assignment may be TRBD1 or TRBD2 (6 bases each). V was cut by 5 bases and J by 3 bases, with 23 bases left in between. The V gene's germline CDR1 is SGHAT and CDR2 FQNNGV. This CDR3 has 17 residues. CDR3 bases: TGTGCCAGCAGCCCAGTGAGGGGTCGGGGGCGGTTCTACGAGCAGTACTTC. Residues: CASSPVRGRGRFYEQYF.

A single count supports this clone. The sample has other DNA sequences that encode this CDR3 too. The V and J genes are TRBV19 and TRBJ2-3; weak D call: TRBD2 (5 bases). Trimming took 3 bases from V and 0 from J, leaving 10 bases between them. The CDR3 sequence is 15 residues long. The germline gives CDR1 LNHDA, CDR2 SQIVND (reference sequence). Here the CDR3 reads CASSMLGASTDTQYF. The DNA for the CDR3 is TGTGCCAGTAGTATGTTGGGAGCTAGCACAGATACGCAGTATTTT.

V gene TRBV28 combines with J gene TRBJ2-3; 9 positions match TRBD2. J gave up 1 base and V 6 bases, and 5 bases lay outside the gene matches. The CDR3 sequence is 15 residues long. In germline, CDR1 is MDHEN, CDR2 SYDVKM. The CDR3 region is CASSLRTSGTDTQYF. CDR3 nucleotides: TGTGCCAGCAGCCTCCGGACTAGCGGCACAGATACGCAGTATTTT.

J is TRBJ1-1 and V is TRBV19, with 7 bases matching TRBD1. In germline, CDR1 is LNHDA, CDR2 SQIVND (reference sequence). The CDR3 runs to 14 residues. V was pared by 4 bases and J by 6 bases, with 8 bases of the junction left unmatched. CDR3 nucleotides: TGTGCCAGTAGTACCGACAGGGATTGGGCTGAAGCTTTCTTT. Protein: CASSTDRDWAEAFF. Variable domain in full (rest from reference TRBV19 and TRBJ1-1): DGGITQSPKYLFRKEGQNVTLSCEQNLNHDAMYWYRQDPGQGLRLIYYSQIVNDFQKGDIAEGYSVSREKKESFPLTVTSAQKNPTAFYLCASSTDRDWAEAFFGQGTRLTVV.

This sequence joins TRBV5-1 and TRBJ1-5; D not certain. CDR3 length: 16 residues. From germline, CDR1 is SGHRS and CDR2 YFSETQ. Trimming pared 0 bases from V and 7 bases from J, leaving 17 bases between. The CDR3 DNA follows: TGCGCCAGCAGCTTGGGGGCGTCCGGCCCGGGACAGCCCCAGCATTTT. Protein sequence: CASSLGASGPGQPQHF. The whole variable domain, filled in from reference TRBV5-1 and TRBJ1-5, reads KAGVTQTPRYLIKTRGQQVTLSCSPISGHRSVSWYQQTPGQGLQFLFEYFSETQRNKGNFPGRFSGRQFSNSRSEMNVSTLELGDSALYLCASSLGASGPGQPQHFGDGTRLSIL.

The J gene is TRBJ1-2, the V gene TRBV10-3; 8 nucleotides align to TRBD1. In germline, CDR1 is ENHRY, CDR2 SYGVKD. J lost 3 bases, V lost 10 bases, and 10 bases had no gene match. The CDR3 spans 14 residues. The CDR3 region is CASSGTTGDYGYTF. CDR3 coding DNA: TGTGCCAGCAGCGGTACGACAGGGGACTATGGCTACACCTTC.

The chain combines TRBV18 with TRBJ2-1; 10 nucleotides agree with TRBD2. V was clipped by 4 bases and J by 2 bases; unmatched bases: 5. Germline CDR1 KGHSH, CDR2 LQKENI. CDR3 length equals 16 residues. The CDR3, as DNA: TGTGCCAGCTCACGATGGACTAGCGGAACCTACAATGAGCAGTTCTTC. Encoded protein: CASSRWTSGTYNEQFF.

The V and J genes are TRBV5-4 and TRBJ2-7; 7 bases map to TRBD1. Germline V gene lookup returns CDR1 SGHNT and CDR2 YYREEE (reference sequence). This CDR3 has 14 residues. Unmatched junction bases numbered 0, after V lost 0 bases and J lost 0 bases. The CDR3 region is CASSLEGASYEQYF. In nucleotides, the CDR3 is TGTGCCAGCAGCTTGGAGGGGGCCTCCTACGAGCAGTACTTC.

This clone was detected only a few times. V gene TRBV7-8 combines with J gene TRBJ2-2; TRBD1 aligns across 11 bases. Germline V gene sequence: CDR1 SGHVS, CDR2 FQNEAQ. Losses at the gene ends were 4 bases for V and 1 base for J; bases not matched to a gene: 11. CDR3 length: 19 amino acids. The CDR3, as DNA: TGTGCCAGCAGCTCTCGGGACAGGGGGGCCGTAAAGAACACCGGGGAGCTGTTTTTT. Protein sequence: CASSSRDRGAVKNTGELFF.

The chain joins TRBV5-5 to TRBJ1-2; TRBD1 agrees at 8 bases. Germline CDR1 reads SGHKS; CDR2 reads YYEKEE (reference sequence). The CDR3 covers 15 residues. V shed 0 bases, J shed 7 bases, and the junction held 8 bases outside the gene matches. The CDR3 DNA is TGTGCCAGCAGCTTGGATGGACAGGGAGGTCTTGGCTACACCTTC. This sequence encodes CASSLDGQGGLGYTF.

V is TRBV6-6 and J is TRBJ1-2; D gene uncertain. CDR3 length: 13 amino acids. Germline assignment: CDR1 MNHNY and CDR2 SVGAGI (reference sequence). Trimming removed 2 bases at V and 1 base at J, with 5 bases between. For the CDR3, the DNA is TGTGCCAGCAGTTACGAACATAACTATGGCTACACCTTC. Protein sequence: CASSYEHNYGYTF.

This clone appeared a single time. J is TRBJ1-2 and V is TRBV27; no clear D. V was trimmed by 6 bases and J by 8 bases, leaving 16 bases between them. The CDR3 loop spans 13 amino acids. From germline, CDR1 is MNHEY and CDR2 SMNVEV (reference sequence). CDR3 sequence (DNA): TGTGCCAGCAGCCTTGCCCCCCGCTGGGGCTACACCTTC. This encodes CASSLAPRWGYTF.